The 24 T cell receptor beta chains presented below share a single source sample, sequenced in a study of cytomegalovirus exposure and HLA in healthy donors (dated by TCRdb to about 2017). Libraries came from the immunoSEQ multiplex PCR assay. The multiplex PCR relied on a mix of 60 forward primers for TCR Vbeta segments and 13 reverse primers for TCR Jbeta segments. The table was pulled from immuneACCESS by TCRdb, which kept in-frame rearrangements only. Such tables lose some clones; where checked, under half of the loss comes from unresolved V genes, and the rest has no known cause. The sample data list approximately 74,000 clones, and less than 80% of these were observed just once. The ten largest make up 7.8% of the sample. The sample was PBMCs. The receptors were gathered from a man in his fifties or sixties in good health and CMV-seropositive.

The V and J genes are TRBV11-3 and TRBJ1-1; 7 bases align to TRBD1. From germline, CDR1 is SGHNT and CDR2 YENEEA. This CDR3 is built from 17 residues. Trimming took 2 bases from V and 0 from J; bases not matched to a gene: 9. Here the CDR3 DNA reads TGTGCCAGCAGCTTACCAACCTTGACAGGGCTGAACACTGAAGCTTTCTTT. This encodes CASSLPTLTGLNTEAFF. The whole variable domain, remainder taken from reference TRBV11-3 and TRBJ1-1, is EAGVVQSPRYKIIEKKQPVAFWCNPISGHNTLYWYLQNLGQGPELLIRYENEEAVDDSQLPKDRFSAERLKGVDSTLKIQPAELGDSAVYLCASSLPTLTGLNTEAFFGQGTRLTVV.

This rearrangement joins TRBV7-6 to TRBJ2-7, with unresolved D. V dropped 5 bases and J dropped 5 bases, with 10 bases sitting between them. The germline V gene encodes CDR1 SGHVS and CDR2 FNYEAQ. The CDR3 is 12 amino acids. The CDR3 DNA is TGTGCCAGCAGCCACGGTGGTAACGAGCAGTACTTC. Translated, it gives CASSHGGNEQYF.

This clone was found once. The chain recombines TRBV5-1 with TRBJ1-1; D possibly corresponds to TRBD1 (5 bases). The CDR3 is made up of 13 amino acids. Germline loops: CDR1 SGHRS, CDR2 YFSETQ. The germline V and J ends were trimmed by 1 base and 8 bases, with 12 bases remaining between them. CDR3 sequence (DNA): TGCGCCAGCAGCTTGCATGGCAACAGGGAAGCTTTCTTT. Amino acid sequence: CASSLHGNREAFF.

The count of this clone is one. The rearrangement uses TRBV19 and TRBJ2-1; TRBD2 might be the D (7 bases). The V end lost 5 bases, the J end lost 7 bases, and 15 bases lay between the germline ends. The CDR3 runs 14 residues. Germline values: CDR1 LNHDA, CDR2 SQIVND (reference sequence). The CDR3 DNA follows: TGTGCCAGTAGTCCTAGGGGGGGGATAAATGAGCAGTTCTTC. Protein: CASSPRGGINEQFF.

The chain links TRBV19 to TRBJ1-5, with D perhaps matching TRBD1 (6 bases). The V end was cut by 5 bases, the J end by 3 bases, with 8 bases between. Looked up from germline, CDR1 is LNHDA and CDR2 is SQIVND (reference sequence). This CDR3 has 13 amino acids. CDR3 region: CASSGQTNQPQHF. In nucleotides, the CDR3 is TGTGCCAGTAGTGGACAGACCAATCAGCCCCAGCATTTT. Full variable domain (missing parts from reference TRBV19 and TRBJ1-5): DGGITQSPKYLFRKEGQNVTLSCEQNLNHDAMYWYRQDPGQGLRLIYYSQIVNDFQKGDIAEGYSVSREKKESFPLTVTSAQKNPTAFYLCASSGQTNQPQHFGDGTRLSIL.

The chain has TRBV27 and TRBJ2-7; 8 bases are a match to TRBD1. This CDR3 has 13 amino acids. V gave up 2 bases and J gave up 6 bases; unmatched junction bases: 3. From germline, CDR1 is MNHEY and CDR2 SMNVEV (reference sequence). The CDR3 nucleotides are TGTGCCAGCAGTTTACGACAGGGGTCCGAGCAGTACTTC. The encoded protein is CASSLRQGSEQYF.

This chain uses TRBV7-8 with TRBJ1-6, with D hard to call. Germline CDR1 and CDR2: SGHVS and FQNEAQ. V dropped 2 bases and J dropped 7 bases, with 9 bases sitting between them. There are 14 residues in the CDR3. Written as DNA, the CDR3 is TGTGCCAGCAGCTTAAATGGAGACAATTCACCCCTCCACTTT. This sequence encodes CASSLNGDNSPLHF.

The gene calls are TRBV27 and TRBJ2-5; TRBD2 agrees at 8 bases. The assigned J gene may be wrong: the sequence end matches TRBJ2-7 better. The CDR3 totals 14 residues. Germline CDR1 MNHEY, CDR2 SMNVEV (reference sequence). The CDR3 sequence: CASSLSSGIYEQYF. In DNA form, the CDR3 reads TGTGCCAGCAGTTTATCTAGCGGGATTTACGAGCAGTACTTC.

This clone appeared a few times. The chain has TRBV6-6 and TRBJ1-4, with TRBD1 as a possible D gene (6 bases). V was pared by 2 bases and J by 7 bases, with 8 bases between. Per germline, CDR1 MNHNY and CDR2 SVGAGI (reference sequence). The CDR3 runs 13 residues. The CDR3 spells CASSYAGVEKLFF. The CDR3 bases are TGTGCCAGCAGTTACGCAGGGGTTGAAAAACTGTTTTTT.

The chain uses TRBV9 and TRBJ2-2, with 11 nucleotides matching TRBD2. This CDR3 region has 14 residues. The germline V gene encodes CDR1 SGDLS and CDR2 YYNGEE. Losses at the gene ends were 4 bases for V and 6 bases for J; bases not matched to a gene: 2. The CDR3 is CASSPGLAAGELFF. In DNA, the CDR3 is TGTGCCAGCAGCCCGGGACTAGCGGCCGGGGAGCTGTTTTTT.

Regarding this clone: The same CDR3 can be traced to other DNA sequences in this sample. CDR3 in DNA: TGTGCCAGCAGTTTATCTGGGGGCCGAAATTACGAGCAGTACTTC. This codes for CASSLSGGRNYEQYF. The genes are TRBV27 and TRBJ2-7; a weak D match, TRBD1 (6 bases). The V end lost 0 bases, the J end lost 4 bases, and 13 bases lay between the germline ends. The CDR3 contains 15 residues. The germline V gene has CDR1 MNHEY and CDR2 SMNVEV (reference sequence).

The chain joins TRBV11-2 to TRBJ2-7, with 13 nucleotides matching TRBD2. The germline V gene encodes CDR1 SGHAT and CDR2 FQNNGV. The junction had 13 bases not matched to a gene; V was cut back by 3 bases and J by 2 bases. The CDR3 consists of 19 residues. The CDR3, as DNA: TGTGCCAGCAGCTTTAAGGGGACACTAGCGGGGGGGACTCCCTACGAGCAGTACTTC. Protein product: CASSFKGTLAGGTPYEQYF.

About this clone: One end of the junction fails to match germline, which may point to a read error. This chain links TRBV7-9 with TRBJ1-1, with TRBD1 as a possible D gene (5 bases). CDR1 SEHNR and CDR2 FQNEAQ come from the germline V gene (reference sequence). The length of the CDR3 is 16 residues. The DNA for the CDR3 is TGTTCCAGCAGCTTAGCCCTGGGGGGATCATTCACTGAAGCTTTCTTT. It is translated as CSSSLALGGSFTEAFF.

This clone was observed a single time. The CDR3 is CASSFRRQGNWPQHF. The CDR3 DNA sequence: TGTGCCAGCAGTTTTCGCCGACAGGGGAATTGGCCCCAGCATTTT. The chain recombines TRBV27 with TRBJ1-5; 8 bases line up with TRBD1. J gave up 9 bases and V 3 bases, and 10 bases lay outside the gene matches. CDR3 length equals 15 residues. Germline V gives CDR1 MNHEY, CDR2 SMNVEV (reference sequence).

The chain links TRBV4-1 to TRBJ2-2; D perhaps matches TRBD2 (5 bases). Germline V gene sequence: CDR1 MGHRA, CDR2 YSYEKL. This CDR3 is 19 amino acids long. Trimming removed 0 bases from V and 1 base from J, with 18 bases in between. The CDR3 here is CASSQEGSSGGWNTGELFF. The CDR3 coding sequence is TGCGCCAGCAGCCAAGAGGGTTCAAGCGGCGGGTGGAACACCGGGGAGCTGTTTTTT.

The CDR3 DNA reads as TGCAGCGTTAGATACGGCACCGGGGAGCTGTTTTTT. Its protein product is CSVRYGTGELFF. The chain links TRBV29-1 to TRBJ2-2, with D hard to call. There are 12 residues in the CDR3. CDR1 SQVTM and CDR2 ANQGSEA come from the germline V gene. The ends were cut back, 5 bases at V and 4 bases at J, with 8 bases in the middle.

The chain links TRBV5-4 to TRBJ1-2; 7 nucleotides agree with TRBD1. The V gene end was trimmed by 1 base and the J gene end by 0 bases; junction bases not matched to a gene: 6. This CDR3 has 16 residues. Germline-derived CDR1 and CDR2 are SGHNT and YYREEE (reference sequence). The CDR3 nucleotides are TGTGCCAGCAGCTTGCAGACAGGGAATTCTAACTATGGCTACACCTTC. It translates to CASSLQTGNSNYGYTF.

The J gene is TRBJ2-5, the V gene TRBV6-1; TRBD1 might be the D (6 bases). V lost 7 bases and J lost 2, with 14 bases in between. The CDR3 sequence is 14 residues long. Germline V gene lookup returns CDR1 MNHNS and CDR2 SASEGT. The CDR3 protein is CASTIRTAQETQYF. The CDR3 region has the DNA TGTGCCAGCACAATAAGGACAGCACAAGAGACCCAGTACTTC.

The CDR3 loop is CASSQVGAGEALAKNIQYF. The CDR3 DNA follows: TGCGCCAGCAGCCAAGTCGGGGCGGGAGAGGCCCTAGCCAAAAACATTCAGTACTTC. The V gene is TRBV4-1, the J gene TRBJ2-4; 7 positions match TRBD2. The germline V gene has CDR1 MGHRA and CDR2 YSYEKL. The V gene end was trimmed by 1 base and the J gene end by 0 bases; junction bases not matched to a gene: 12. The CDR3 has 19 amino acids.

The V call is TRBV19, the J call TRBJ1-5, with D unclear. This CDR3 region has 14 residues. CDR1 LNHDA and CDR2 SQIVND come from the germline V gene (reference sequence). The V end was cut by 1 base, the J end by 1 base, with 5 bases between. The CDR3 reads CASSIGLSNQPQHF. Written as DNA, the CDR3 is TGTGCCAGTAGTATAGGTCTAAGCAATCAGCCCCAGCATTTT.

The chain employs TRBV7-9 and TRBJ1-1, with 7 positions matching TRBD1. The CDR3 is 14 residues long. From germline, CDR1 is SEHNR and CDR2 FQNEAQ (reference sequence). With 3 bases clipped from V and 11 bases from J, the junction kept 12 bases outside the gene matches. DNA for the CDR3: TGTGCCAGCAGCTTTGAGGGGACAGCCAGGGGGGCTTTCTTT. Translated: CASSFEGTARGAFF. Supplemented by reference TRBV7-9 and TRBJ1-1, the full variable domain reads DTGVSQNPRHKITKRGQNVTFRCDPISEHNRLYWYRQTLGQGPEFLTYFQNEAQLEKSRLLSDRFSAERPKGSFSTLEIQRTEQGDSAMYLCASSFEGTARGAFFGQGTRLTVV.

This clone was detected only a few times. The chain couples TRBV2 to TRBJ2-3; 9 nucleotides align to TRBD2. V gave up 6 bases and J gave up 2 bases; unmatched junction bases: 12. CDR1 is SNHLY, CDR2 FYNNEI, per germline. The CDR3 loop spans 17 amino acids. This chain's CDR3 is CASRGSGGYFDTDTQYF. In DNA, the CDR3 is TGTGCCAGCAGGGGAAGCGGGGGGTATTTTGACACAGATACGCAGTATTTT.

V gene TRBV5-1 combines with J gene TRBJ2-3, with TRBD1 matching over 8 bases. The germline CDR1 and CDR2 sequences are SGHRS and YFSETQ. This CDR3 is 17 amino acids long. With 4 bases clipped from V and 0 bases from J, the junction kept 10 bases outside the gene matches. The CDR3 DNA reads TGCGCCAGCAGCAATGGCGGGACAGGATCTAGCACAGATACGCAGTATTTT. It encodes CASSNGGTGSSTDTQYF.

The rearrangement uses TRBV11-1 and TRBJ1-1, with TRBD1 matching over 8 bases. The CDR3 has 15 amino acids. Germline CDR1 SGHAT, CDR2 FQDESV (reference sequence). V lost 8 bases to trimming and J lost 1 base; unmatched junction nucleotides: 9. The CDR3 sequence: CASEPDRGQNTEAFF. The DNA of the CDR3 is TGTGCCAGCGAACCCGACAGGGGTCAGAACACTGAAGCTTTCTTT.